Below, 23 T cell receptor beta chains from the same sample are listed, as sequenced in a study of T cell responses to AZD1222 COVID-19 vaccine (dated by TCRdb to 2020 to 2023). Library preparation was by the immunoSEQ multiplex PCR assay. TCRdb mirrors the immuneACCESS table, restricted to in-frame sequences. Some clones are absent from its copies; in checked studies, under half trace to an unresolved V gene, and the reason for the others is unknown. The sample profile shows over 85,000 clones; 65% to 85% of them were found once. The ten largest clones take up roughly 4.8% of the sample. This specimen's time point label, per the study, means: baseline before first vaccination. The sample consisted of peripheral blood, taken on day 0 of AZD1222 vaccination. Source of these receptors: an adult in good health.

The chain is built from TRBV11-3 and TRBJ2-1, with 14 bases lining up with TRBD2. CDR1 is SGHNT, CDR2 YENEEA, per germline. The CDR3 sequence is 16 residues long. V dropped 1 base and J dropped 6; count of bases not matched to a gene: 2. The CDR3 is CASSLGGTSGGNEQFF. The CDR3 coding sequence is TGTGCCAGCAGCTTAGGCGGGACTAGCGGGGGCAATGAGCAGTTCTTC.

This sequence joins TRBV5-1 and TRBJ2-2, with 11 positions matching TRBD2. Germline CDR1 is SGHRS and CDR2 is YFSETQ. V gave up 1 base and J gave up 4 bases; unmatched junction bases: 3. The CDR3 is 16 residues long. This CDR3 is CASSLLAGGPTGELFF. The CDR3 coding sequence is TGCGCCAGCAGCTTGCTAGCGGGGGGCCCCACCGGGGAGCTGTTTTTT. Based on the CDR3 plus reference TRBV5-1 and TRBJ2-2, the full variable domain is KAGVTQTPRYLIKTRGQQVTLSCSPISGHRSVSWYQQTPGQGLQFLFEYFSETQRNKGNFPGRFSGRQFSNSRSEMNVSTLELGDSALYLCASSLLAGGPTGELFFGEGSRLTVL.

This chain links TRBV19 with TRBJ2-1; D remains unclear. The CDR3 runs 15 residues. V was clipped by 5 bases and J by 6 bases, with 17 bases between them. CDR1 and CDR2 from the germline V gene are LNHDA and SQIVND (reference sequence). CDR3: CASSLIFGVGNEQFF. The CDR3, as DNA: TGTGCCAGTAGTCTGATCTTTGGGGTAGGCAATGAGCAGTTCTTC.

The J gene is TRBJ2-7, the V gene TRBV28; the D call may be TRBD1 or TRBD2 (5 bases each). The CDR3 is 14 amino acids. With 6 bases removed from V and 6 bases from J, the gap between germline ends came to 18 bases. Germline V lookup: CDR1 MDHEN, CDR2 SYDVKM. In DNA form, the CDR3 reads TGTGCCAGCAGAAGAACCGGGACCACGCTCGAGCAGTACTTC. Amino acid sequence: CASRRTGTTLEQYF.

DNA for the CDR3: TGTGCCAGCAGCTCTCAACGGGGGGGCGGCACAGATACGCAGTATTTT. Translated: CASSSQRGGGTDTQYF. The chain joins TRBV7-8 to TRBJ2-3, with 8 bases lining up with TRBD2. This CDR3 spans 16 amino acids. Germline V gene data show CDR1 as SGHVS and CDR2 as FQNEAQ. Trimming took 4 bases from V and 1 from J; bases not matched to a gene: 7.

The genes are TRBV7-9 and TRBJ1-5; D not resolved. V lost 3 bases and J lost 7, with 7 bases in between. Germline values: CDR1 SEHNR, CDR2 FQNEAQ (reference sequence). The CDR3 is 12 amino acids. The CDR3 protein is CASSLVGQPQHF. Written as DNA, the CDR3 is TGTGCCAGCAGCTTGGTGGGACAGCCCCAGCATTTT.

The chain recombines TRBV4-1 with TRBJ2-5; TRBD2 aligns across 12 bases. Germline V gene sequence: CDR1 MGHRA, CDR2 YSYEKL. The J segment lost 1 base and the V segment lost 1 base, leaving 7 bases of the junction unmatched. The CDR3 extends over 18 amino acids. The CDR3 loop is CASSQVEASGGAQETQYF. CDR3 DNA sequence: TGCGCCAGCAGCCAAGTTGAGGCTAGCGGGGGGGCCCAAGAGACCCAGTACTTC.

The chain uses TRBV10-2 and TRBJ1-4, with a tentative D call TRBD1 (5 bases). The CDR3 spans 15 residues. Per the germline V gene, CDR1 is WSHSY and CDR2 is SAAADI. V was trimmed by 6 bases and J by 5 bases, leaving 16 bases between them. CDR3 sequence (DNA): TGCGCCAGCAGGGACACGGCAGGGTCCAATGAAAAACTGTTTTTT. This sequence encodes CASRDTAGSNEKLFF.

V usage is TRBV15 and J usage is TRBJ1-2; D uncertain. V lost 0 bases, J lost 5 bases, and 7 bases lay in between. The CDR3 is 13 residues long. Germline loops: CDR1 LNHNV, CDR2 YYDKDF (reference sequence). CDR3 sequence: CATSRDLRYGYTF. The CDR3 DNA follows: TGTGCCACCAGCAGAGATCTGAGGTATGGCTACACCTTC.

The sample holds one count of this clone. This chain joins TRBV7-6 and TRBJ2-5; TRBD1 matches 7 bases. The V gene end was trimmed by 5 bases and the J gene end by 6 bases; junction bases not matched to a gene: 12. From germline, CDR1 is SGHVS and CDR2 FNYEAQ. This CDR3 is built from 15 residues. The CDR3 loop is CASSHFRDRGQTQYF. As DNA, the CDR3 is TGTGCCAGCAGCCACTTCCGGGACAGAGGACAGACCCAGTACTTC.

This clone was seen ten or more times. This chain uses TRBV28 with TRBJ2-7, with TRBD2 matching 8 bases. After removal of 11 bases from V and 1 base from J, the junction contained 10 bases not matched to a gene. Germline V gives CDR1 MDHEN, CDR2 SYDVKM. The CDR3 extends over 14 amino acids. CDR3 sequence reads: CAAEGLDGSYEQYF. The CDR3 coding sequence is TGTGCCGCTGAGGGACTAGATGGGTCCTACGAGCAGTACTTC. The full variable domain, completed using reference TRBV28 and TRBJ2-7, is DVKVTQSSRYLVKRTGEKVFLECVQDMDHENMFWYRQDPGLGLRLIYFSYDVKMKEKGDIPEGYSVSREKKERFSLILESASTNQTSMYLCAAEGLDGSYEQYFGPGTRLTVT.

This clone is a singleton in its sample. The rearrangement uses TRBV6-5 and TRBJ1-5; D gene unclear. V lost 0 bases and J lost 6, with 9 bases in between. The CDR3 runs to 14 residues. Germline V gene data show CDR1 as MNHEY and CDR2 as SVGAGI. DNA of the CDR3: TGTGCCAGCAGTTACTCCCCAGGCGTTCAGCCCCAGCATTTT. The encoded protein is CASSYSPGVQPQHF.

The genes are TRBV7-2 and TRBJ1-3; TRBD1 aligns across 8 bases. CDR3 length equals 15 residues. V was pared by 4 bases and J by 9 bases, with 11 bases of the junction left unmatched. Germline lookup yields CDR1 SGHTA and CDR2 FQGNSA. CDR3 amino acids: CASSSAAGQVTTIYF. In nucleotides, the CDR3 is TGTGCCAGCAGCTCTGCCGCGGGACAGGTGACCACCATATATTTT.

The rearrangement links TRBV7-2 to TRBJ2-3; D is uncertain. Germline V gene data show CDR1 as SGHTA and CDR2 as FQGNSA. V was pared by 5 bases and J by 2 bases, with 8 bases between. The CDR3 is made up of 13 amino acids. CDR3 amino acids: CASSPQFTDTQYF. Written as DNA, the CDR3 is TGTGCCAGCAGCCCACAATTCACAGATACGCAGTATTTT. The whole variable domain, filled in from reference TRBV7-2 and TRBJ2-3, reads GAGVSQSPSNKVTEKGKDVELRCDPISGHTALYWYRQSLGQGLEFLIYFQGNSAPDKSGLPSDRFSAERTGGSVSTLTIQRTQQEDSAVYLCASSPQFTDTQYFGPGTRLTVL.

The J gene is TRBJ2-1, the V gene TRBV4-3, with 10 positions matching TRBD2. The V segment lost 10 bases and the J segment 7 bases; nucleotides outside the gene matches: 10. This CDR3 comprises 14 residues. Germline assignment: CDR1 LGHNA and CDR2 YSLEER. The CDR3 is CATARLAGVNEQFF. The CDR3 nucleotides are TGCGCCACCGCTCGGCTAGCGGGGGTTAATGAGCAGTTCTTC.

The V gene is TRBV6-5, the J gene TRBJ1-2, with 7 nucleotides matching TRBD1. With V trimmed by 6 bases and J by 4 bases, 8 bases remained unmatched. The germline gives CDR1 MNHEY, CDR2 SVGAGI. This CDR3 spans 14 amino acids. The CDR3 DNA follows: TGTGCCAGCAGACGACAGGGAGGGAGCTATGGCTACACCTTC. Protein: CASRRQGGSYGYTF.

This chain connects TRBV10-2 to TRBJ1-4, with 8 bases matching TRBD1. Germline loops: CDR1 WSHSY, CDR2 SAAADI. This CDR3 contains 17 residues. Trimming removed 0 bases from V and 6 bases from J; junction bases left unmatched: 9. This CDR3 reads CASSESWQGAVDEKLFF. CDR3 nucleotide sequence: TGCGCCAGCAGTGAGTCTTGGCAGGGGGCGGTGGATGAAAAACTGTTTTTT.

On this clone: The conserved phenylalanine or tryptophan is not found at the CDR3 terminus, so this likely reflects a read error. The CDR3 loop is CSVEDREQYL. CDR3 DNA sequence: TGCAGCGTCGAAGATCGCGAGCAGTACCTC. This chain joins TRBV29-1 and TRBJ2-7; no reliable D call. Germline V CDR1 and CDR2: SQVTM, ANQGSEA. CDR3 size: 10 residues.

This clone was detected once. Other DNA variants within this sample encode the same CDR3. The V gene is TRBV5-1, the J gene TRBJ1-1; 7 nucleotides line up with TRBD1. CDR3 length: 14 amino acids. From germline, CDR1 is SGHRS and CDR2 YFSETQ. V gave up 4 bases and J gave up 1 base; unmatched junction bases: 4. This chain's CDR3 is CASSVGTANTEAFF. CDR3 DNA: TGCGCCAGCAGCGTCGGGACAGCGAACACTGAAGCTTTCTTT.

This clone has more than one count but fewer than ten. V usage is TRBV18 and J usage is TRBJ2-7; D might be TRBD1 (5 bases). Deletions cut 2 bases from V and 1 base from J, with 6 bases between. CDR3 length: 13 residues. Germline V lookup: CDR1 KGHSH, CDR2 LQKENI. The CDR3 protein is CASSPGASYEQYF. The DNA of the CDR3 is TGTGCCAGCTCACCAGGGGCGTCCTACGAGCAGTACTTC.

V is TRBV21-1 and J is TRBJ2-4; the D segment call TRBD1 is taken from the table without a DNA check. TRBV21-1 counts as a pseudogene. This CDR3 contains 16 residues. CDR3 sequence (DNA): TGTGCCAGCAGCCTTCAGAGATGGGGGCTGAGGAACATTCAGTACTTC. Residues: CASSLQRWGLRNIQYF.

This rearrangement joins TRBV27 to TRBJ1-5, with D unresolved. Germline CDR1 reads MNHEY; CDR2 reads SMNVEV (reference sequence). Trimming took 0 bases from V and 0 from J, leaving 9 bases between them. CDR3 length: 16 residues. The CDR3 spells CASSLSPSSSNQPQHF. CDR3 DNA: TGTGCCAGCAGTTTATCCCCCAGTTCTAGCAATCAGCCCCAGCATTTT.

The chain recombines TRBV19 with TRBJ1-1; 7 positions match TRBD1. In germline, CDR1 is LNHDA, CDR2 SQIVND (reference sequence). The CDR3 runs 14 residues. V gave up 5 bases and J gave up 1 base; unmatched junction bases: 4. The DNA of the CDR3 is TGTGCCAGTAGTCTAACAGGGGCGAACACTGAAGCTTTCTTT. Its protein is CASSLTGANTEAFF.